The sequence of this TCR beta chain was determined in a study of OX40 agonist ivuxolimab in advanced cancers. On the study more broadly: Those treated in dose escalation had hepatocellular carcinoma, melanoma, renal cell cancer or head and neck cancer.

The CDR3 is 14 amino acids. In germline, CDR1 is SSHAT, CDR2 FNYEAQ (reference sequence). With regard to this clone: Sequence at one end of the junction differs from germline and may be a read error.

Drawing of blood for sampling happened at baseline, at cycle 4 day 1, and at cycle 7 day 1. Sequencing was performed with immunoSEQ multiplex PCR; in TCRdb, only in-frame clones are kept and a portion is missing. This table has roughly 54,000 clones, 80% to 90% appearing once. The source was CD4+ or CD8+ T cells sorted from blood, collected in a trial of the OX40 agonist ivuxolimab. This receptor was identified in an adult with an advanced solid tumor such as melanoma, head and neck, liver or kidney cancer. The chain combines TRBV7-7 with TRBJ2-5, with no clear D. CDR3 residues: CASSLSGRGEAQYF. CDR3 nucleotides: TGTGCCAGCAGCTTAAGTGGGCGAGGAGAGGCCCAGTACTTC.